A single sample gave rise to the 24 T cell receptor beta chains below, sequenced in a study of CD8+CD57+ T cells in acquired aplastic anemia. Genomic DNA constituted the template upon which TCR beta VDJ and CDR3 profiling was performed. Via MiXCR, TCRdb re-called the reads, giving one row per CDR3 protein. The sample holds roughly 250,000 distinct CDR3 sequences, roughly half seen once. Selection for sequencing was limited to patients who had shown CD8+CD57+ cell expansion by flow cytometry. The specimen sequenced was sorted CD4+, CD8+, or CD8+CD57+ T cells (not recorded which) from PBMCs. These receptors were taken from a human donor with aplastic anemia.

The CDR3 region is CASSDDSGEGNEQFF. CDR3 in DNA: TGTGCCAGCAGTGACGACAGCGGGGAAGGGAATGAGCAGTTCTTC. The chain links TRBV6-4 to TRBJ2-1; TRBD2 matches 7 bases. The ends lost 2 bases at V and 7 bases at J; junction bases unmatched: 8. The germline V gene encodes CDR1 MRHNA and CDR2 SNTAGT. This CDR3 spans 15 amino acids.

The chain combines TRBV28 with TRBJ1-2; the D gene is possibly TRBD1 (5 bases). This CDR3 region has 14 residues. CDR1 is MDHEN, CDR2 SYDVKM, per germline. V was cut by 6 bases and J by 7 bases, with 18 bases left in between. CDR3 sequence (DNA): TGTGCCAGCAGCTTGATGGAGGGGCTGGTTGGCTACACCTTC. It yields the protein CASSLMEGLVGYTF.

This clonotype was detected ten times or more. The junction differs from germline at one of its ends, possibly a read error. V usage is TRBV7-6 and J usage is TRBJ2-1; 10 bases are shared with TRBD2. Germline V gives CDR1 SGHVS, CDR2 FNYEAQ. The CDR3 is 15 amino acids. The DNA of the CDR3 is TGTGCCAGCAGCTACCTAGCGGGAGAGAGGAATGGGCAGTTCTTC. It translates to CASSYLAGERNGQFF.

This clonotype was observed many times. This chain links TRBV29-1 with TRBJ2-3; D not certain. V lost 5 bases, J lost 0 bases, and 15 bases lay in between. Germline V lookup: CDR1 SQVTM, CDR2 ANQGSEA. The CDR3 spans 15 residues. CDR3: CSVKDPKESTDTQYF. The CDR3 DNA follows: TGCAGCGTTAAGGACCCCAAGGAAAGCACAGATACGCAGTATTTT.

CDR3 amino acids: CASSLGSQQETQYF. In DNA, the CDR3 is TGCGCCAGCAGCTTGGGGAGCCAGCAAGAGACCCAGTACTTC. This chain connects TRBV5-1 to TRBJ2-5, with unresolved D. The CDR3 spans 14 residues. Germline lookup yields CDR1 SGHRS and CDR2 YFSETQ. The ends were cut back, 0 bases at V and 2 bases at J, with 8 bases in the middle.

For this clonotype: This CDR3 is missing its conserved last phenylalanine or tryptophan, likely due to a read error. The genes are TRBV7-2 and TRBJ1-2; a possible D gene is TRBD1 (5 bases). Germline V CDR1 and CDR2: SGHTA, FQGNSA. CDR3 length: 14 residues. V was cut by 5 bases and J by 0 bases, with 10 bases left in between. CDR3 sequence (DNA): TGTGCCAGCAGCCAGGGCGGACCTAACTATGGCTACACCCTC. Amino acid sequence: CASSQGGPNYGYTL.

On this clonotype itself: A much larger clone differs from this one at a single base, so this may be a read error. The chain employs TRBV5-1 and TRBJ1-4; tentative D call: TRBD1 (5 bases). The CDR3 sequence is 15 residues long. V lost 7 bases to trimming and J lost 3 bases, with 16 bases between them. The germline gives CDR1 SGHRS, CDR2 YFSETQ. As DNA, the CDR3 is TGCGCCAGCGGTAAAGACAGCCCTTCTAATGAAAAACTGTTTTTT. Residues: CASGKDSPSNEKLFF.

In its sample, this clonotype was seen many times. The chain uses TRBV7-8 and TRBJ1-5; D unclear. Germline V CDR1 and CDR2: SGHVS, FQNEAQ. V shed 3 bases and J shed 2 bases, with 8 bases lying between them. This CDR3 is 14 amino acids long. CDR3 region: CASSFSGGNQPQHF. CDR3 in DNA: TGTGCCAGCAGCTTTAGTGGGGGCAATCAGCCCCAGCATTTT.

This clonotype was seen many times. CDR3 coding DNA: TGTGCCTGGAGTCCGGACAGGGGATGGGGGGAGACCCAGTACTTC. Translating gives CAWSPDRGWGETQYF. The V call is TRBV30, the J call TRBJ2-5, with 9 bases that match TRBD1. Germline CDR1 reads GTSNPN; CDR2 reads SVGIG (reference sequence). V shed 2 bases, J shed 5 bases, and the junction held 9 bases outside the gene matches. The CDR3 contains 15 residues.

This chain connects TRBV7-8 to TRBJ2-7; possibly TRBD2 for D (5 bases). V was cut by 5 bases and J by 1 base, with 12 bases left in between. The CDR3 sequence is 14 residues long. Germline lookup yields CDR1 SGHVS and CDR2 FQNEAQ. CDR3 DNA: TGTGCCAGCAGCCCTCTGGGCGGGTCCTACGAGCAGTACTTC. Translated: CASSPLGGSYEQYF.

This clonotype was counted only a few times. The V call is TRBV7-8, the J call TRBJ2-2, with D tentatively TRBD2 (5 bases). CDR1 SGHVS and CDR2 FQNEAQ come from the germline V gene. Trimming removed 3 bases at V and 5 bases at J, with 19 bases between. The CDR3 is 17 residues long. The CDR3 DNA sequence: TGTGCCAGCAGCTTGGGATCTCGGGATTCCCCGACCGGGGAGCTGTTTTTT. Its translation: CASSLGSRDSPTGELFF.

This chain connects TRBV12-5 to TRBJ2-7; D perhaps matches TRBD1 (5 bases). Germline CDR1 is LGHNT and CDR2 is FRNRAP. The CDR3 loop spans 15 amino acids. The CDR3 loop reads CASRPGFANSYEQYF. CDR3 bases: TGTGCCAGCAGGCCAGGGTTTGCGAATTCCTACGAGCAGTACTTC.

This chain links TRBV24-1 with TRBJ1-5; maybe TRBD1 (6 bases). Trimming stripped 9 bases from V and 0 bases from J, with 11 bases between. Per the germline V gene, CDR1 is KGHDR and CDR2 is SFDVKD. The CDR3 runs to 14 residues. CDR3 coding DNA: TGTGCCACCTCCCGACAGGATAGCAATCAGCCCCAGCATTTT. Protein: CATSRQDSNQPQHF.

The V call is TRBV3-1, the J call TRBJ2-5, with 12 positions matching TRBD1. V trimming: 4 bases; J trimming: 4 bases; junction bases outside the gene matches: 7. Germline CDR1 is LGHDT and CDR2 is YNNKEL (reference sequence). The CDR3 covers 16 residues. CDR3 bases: TGTGCCAGCAGCCCTGGGACAGGGGGCTCTGGAGAGACCCAGTACTTC. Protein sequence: CASSPGTGGSGETQYF.

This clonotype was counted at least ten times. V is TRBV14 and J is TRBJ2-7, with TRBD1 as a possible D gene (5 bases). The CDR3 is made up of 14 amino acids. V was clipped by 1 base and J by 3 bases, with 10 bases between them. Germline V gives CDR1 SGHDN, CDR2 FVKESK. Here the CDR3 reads CASSQGGINYEQYF. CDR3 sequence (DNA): TGTGCCAGCAGCCAAGGGGGCATTAACTACGAGCAGTACTTC.

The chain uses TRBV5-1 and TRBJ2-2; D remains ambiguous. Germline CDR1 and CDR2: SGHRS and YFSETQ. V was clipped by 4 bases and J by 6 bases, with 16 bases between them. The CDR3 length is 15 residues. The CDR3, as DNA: TGCGCCAGCAGCCCCCCCCAAGCCCGGGCCGGGGAGCTGTTTTTT. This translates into CASSPPQARAGELFF.

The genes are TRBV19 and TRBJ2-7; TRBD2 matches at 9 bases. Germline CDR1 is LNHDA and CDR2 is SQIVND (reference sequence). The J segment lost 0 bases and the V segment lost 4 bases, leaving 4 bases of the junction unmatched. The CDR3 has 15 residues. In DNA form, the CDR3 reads TGTGCCAGTAGTAAGGCTAGCGGGGACTCCTACGAGCAGTACTTC. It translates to CASSKASGDSYEQYF.

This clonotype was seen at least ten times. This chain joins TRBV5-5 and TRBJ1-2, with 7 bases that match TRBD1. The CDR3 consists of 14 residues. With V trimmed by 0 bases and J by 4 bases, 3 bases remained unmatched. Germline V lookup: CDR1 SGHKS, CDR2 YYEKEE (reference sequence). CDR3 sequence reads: CASSLGQGGYGYTF. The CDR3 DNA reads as TGTGCCAGCAGCTTGGGACAGGGAGGCTATGGCTACACCTTC.

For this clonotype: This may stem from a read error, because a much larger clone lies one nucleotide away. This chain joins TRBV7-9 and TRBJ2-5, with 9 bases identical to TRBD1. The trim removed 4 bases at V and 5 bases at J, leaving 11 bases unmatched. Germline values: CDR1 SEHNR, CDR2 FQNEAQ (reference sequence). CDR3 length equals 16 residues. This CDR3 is CASSSQPTGGLETQYF. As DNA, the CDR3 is TGTGCCAGCAGCTCGCAGCCCACAGGGGGCTTGGAGACCCAGTACTTC. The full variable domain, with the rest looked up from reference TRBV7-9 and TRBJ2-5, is DTGVSQNPRHKITKRGQNVTFRCDPISEHNRLYWYRQTLGQGPEFLTYFQNEAQLEKSRLLSDRFSAERPKGSFSTLEIQRTEQGDSAMYLCASSSQPTGGLETQYFGPGTRLLVL.

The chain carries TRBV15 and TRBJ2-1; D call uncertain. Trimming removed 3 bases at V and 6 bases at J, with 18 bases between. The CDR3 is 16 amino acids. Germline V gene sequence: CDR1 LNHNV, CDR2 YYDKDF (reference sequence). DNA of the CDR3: TGTGCCACCAGCAGCCATCGGGTACCACCTTTCAATGAGCAGTTCTTC. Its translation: CATSSHRVPPFNEQFF.

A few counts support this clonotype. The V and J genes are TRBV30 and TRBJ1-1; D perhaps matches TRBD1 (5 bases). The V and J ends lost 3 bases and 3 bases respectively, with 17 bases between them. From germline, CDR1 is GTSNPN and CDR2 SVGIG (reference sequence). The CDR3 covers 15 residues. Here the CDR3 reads CAWSLLQGRDTEAFF. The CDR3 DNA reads TGTGCCTGGAGCCTACTCCAGGGTCGTGACACTGAAGCTTTCTTT.

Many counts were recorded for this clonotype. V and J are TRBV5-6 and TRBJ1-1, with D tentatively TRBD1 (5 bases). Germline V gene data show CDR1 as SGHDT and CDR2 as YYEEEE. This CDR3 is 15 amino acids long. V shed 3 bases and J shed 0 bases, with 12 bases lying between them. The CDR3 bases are TGTGCCAGCAGCTCCGGACAACTCATGAACACTGAAGCTTTCTTT. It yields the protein CASSSGQLMNTEAFF.

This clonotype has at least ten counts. The CDR3 bases are TGTGCCAGCAGCTCCGATAGACGACAGGGTGAAGCTTTCTTT. It specifies CASSSDRRQGEAFF. This chain uses TRBV7-9 with TRBJ1-1, with 7 bases that match TRBD1. The CDR3 runs to 14 residues. V trimming: 4 bases; J trimming: 7 bases; junction bases outside the gene matches: 9. Germline-derived CDR1 and CDR2 are SEHNR and FQNEAQ (reference sequence).

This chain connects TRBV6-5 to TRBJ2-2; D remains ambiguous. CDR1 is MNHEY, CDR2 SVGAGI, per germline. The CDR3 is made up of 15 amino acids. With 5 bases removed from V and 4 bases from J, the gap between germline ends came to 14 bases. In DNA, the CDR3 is TGTGCCAGCAGTACCCCCCCCTGGTCCACCGGGGAGCTGTTTTTT. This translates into CASSTPPWSTGELFF.